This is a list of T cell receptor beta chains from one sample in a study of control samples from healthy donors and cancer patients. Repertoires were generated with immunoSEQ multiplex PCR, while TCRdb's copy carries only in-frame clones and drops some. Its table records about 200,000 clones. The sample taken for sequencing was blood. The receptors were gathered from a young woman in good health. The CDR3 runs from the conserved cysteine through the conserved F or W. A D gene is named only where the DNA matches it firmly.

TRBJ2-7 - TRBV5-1 CASSLVPTAEGGGQYF TGCGCCAGCAGCTTGGTTCCGACAGCTGAAGGTGGGGGGCAGTACTTC
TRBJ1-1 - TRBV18 CASSRAQREAFF TGTGCCAGCTCACGCGCCCAGCGAGAAGCTTTCTTT
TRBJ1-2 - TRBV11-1 CASSFTGDGYTF TGTGCCAGCAGCTTCACTGGAGACGGCTACACCTTC
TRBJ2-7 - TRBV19 CASSRGQSYEQYF TGTGCCAGTAGTAGAGGACAGTCCTACGAGCAGTACTTC
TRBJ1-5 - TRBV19 CASSIAHTVGQPQHF TGTGCCAGTAGTATAGCCCACACGGTAGGGCAGCCCCAGCATTTT
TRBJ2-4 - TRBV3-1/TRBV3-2 CASSQTGPGDIQYF TGTGCCAGCAGCCAAACAGGGCCAGGGGACATTCAGTACTTC
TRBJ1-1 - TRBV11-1 CASSLGYEAFF TGTGCCAGCAGCTTGGGATATGAAGCTTTCTTT
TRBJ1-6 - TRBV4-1 CASRPGGRGLNSPLHF TGCGCCAGCCGACCTGGGGGCAGGGGTCTTAATTCACCCCTCCACTTT
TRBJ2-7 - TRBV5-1 CASSRDRAGSYEQYF TGCGCCAGCAGCCGCGACCGGGCCGGTTCCTACGAGCAGTACTTC
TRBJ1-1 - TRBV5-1 CASSLGDVGNTEAFF TGCGCCAGCAGCTTGGGGGACGTCGGAAACACTGAAGCTTTCTTT
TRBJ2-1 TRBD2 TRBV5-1 CASSLGPSGMDEQFF TGCGCCAGCAGCCTCGGTCCTAGCGGGATGGATGAGCAGTTCTTC
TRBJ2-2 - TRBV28 CASRRDTGELFF TGTGCCAGCAGAAGGGACACCGGGGAGCTGTTTTTT
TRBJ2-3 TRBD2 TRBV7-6 CASSLVGRGSITDTQYF TGTGCCAGCAGCTTAGTTGGGCGGGGGAGCATCACAGATACGCAGTATTTT
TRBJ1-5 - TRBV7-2 CASSLDFDQPQHF TGTGCCAGCAGCTTAGATTTTGATCAGCCCCAGCATTTT
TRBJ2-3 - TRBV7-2 CASSSGPDTQYF TGTGCCAGCAGCTCAGGACCAGATACGCAGTATTTT
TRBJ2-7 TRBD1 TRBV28 CASSSSGQGAYEQYF TGTGCCAGCAGCAGTTCCGGACAGGGCGCCTACGAGCAGTACTTC
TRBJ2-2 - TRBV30 CACNGPLGGELFF TGTGCCTGCAACGGACCCCTGGGCGGGGAGCTGTTTTTT
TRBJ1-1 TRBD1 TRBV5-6 CASSLRQGWNTEAFF TGTGCCAGCAGCTTGAGACAGGGGTGGAACACTGAAGCTTTCTTT
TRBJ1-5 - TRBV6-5 CASSPEEGNQPQHF TGTGCCAGCAGCCCCGAGGAAGGCAATCAGCCCCAGCATTTT
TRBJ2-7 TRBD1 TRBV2 CASSGQVPYEQYF TGTGCCAGCAGCGGACAGGTCCCCTACGAGCAGTACTTC
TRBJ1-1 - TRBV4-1 CASSQAAGTNTEAFF TGCGCCAGCAGCCAAGCCGCAGGGACGAACACTGAAGCTTTCTTT
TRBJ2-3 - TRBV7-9 CASSPDGTPTDTQYF TGTGCCAGCAGCCCTGATGGGACTCCCACAGATACGCAGTATTTT
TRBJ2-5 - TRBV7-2 CASSATVPQETQYF TGTGCCAGCAGCGCCACAGTACCCCAAGAGACCCAGTACTTC
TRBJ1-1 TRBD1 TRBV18 CASSPPGTGSHTEAFF TGTGCCAGCTCACCACCGGGGACAGGGTCTCACACTGAAGCTTTCTTT
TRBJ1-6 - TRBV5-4 CASRLPGDGSPLHF TGTGCCAGCAGACTGCCGGGGGATGGGTCACCCCTCCACTTT
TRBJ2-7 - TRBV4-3 CASSQGQPGVHEQYF TGCGCCAGCAGCCAAGGACAACCTGGAGTCCACGAGCAGTACTTC
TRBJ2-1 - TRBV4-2 CASSSLGDLAGYYEQFF TGTGCCAGCAGCTCCCTCGGGGACTTGGCGGGGTACTATGAGCAGTTCTTC
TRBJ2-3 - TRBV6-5 CASSYDRSFTDTQYF TGTGCCAGCAGTTACGACAGAAGCTTCACAGATACGCAGTATTTT
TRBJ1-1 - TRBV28 CASSWNMDTEAFF TGTGCCAGCAGTTGGAATATGGACACTGAAGCTTTCTTT
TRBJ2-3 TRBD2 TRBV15 CATSSITYLAGGYSDTQYF TGTGCCACCAGCAGCATAACCTATCTAGCGGGGGGCTATAGTGATACGCAGTATTTT
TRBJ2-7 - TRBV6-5 CASSLGGYEQYF TGTGCCAGCAGTCTCGGCGGATACGAGCAGTACTTC
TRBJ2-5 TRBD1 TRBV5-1 CASSLGGTAIGQETQYF TGCGCCAGCAGCTTGGGAGGGACAGCTATTGGGCAAGAGACCCAGTACTTC
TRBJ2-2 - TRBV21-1 CAANPGQGAPTNTGELFF TGTGCCGCGAACCCGGGACAGGGGGCCCCCACGAACACCGGGGAGCTGTTTTTT
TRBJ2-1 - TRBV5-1 CASSFQAGRRHEQFF TGCGCCAGCAGCTTCCAGGCGGGTAGAAGGCATGAGCAGTTCTTC
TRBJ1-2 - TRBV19 CASSTYRDGYTF TGTGCCAGTAGTACCTACAGGGATGGCTACACCTTC
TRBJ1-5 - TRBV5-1 CASSLGGADQPQHF TGCGCCAGCAGCTTAGGGGGGGCGGATCAGCCCCAGCATTTT
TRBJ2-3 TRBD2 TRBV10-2 CASSEETPGLAGGDSTDTQYF TGCGCCAGCAGCGAAGAAACACCGGGACTAGCGGGGGGGGATAGCACAGATACGCAGTATTTT
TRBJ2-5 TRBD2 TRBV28 CASSPGGGPPGETQYF TGTGCCAGCAGCCCGGGAGGGGGTCCCCCTGGGGAGACCCAGTACTTC
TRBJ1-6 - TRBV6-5 CATESGSRNSPLHF TGTGCCACGGAATCCGGGTCCCGTAATTCACCCCTCCACTTT
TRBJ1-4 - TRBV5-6 CASSGDLKDEKLFF TGTGCCAGCAGCGGGGACTTGAAGGATGAAAAACTGTTTTTT
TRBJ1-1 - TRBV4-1 CASSQVGRGNTEAFF TGCGCCAGCAGCCAAGTAGGCAGGGGGAACACTGAAGCTTTCTTT
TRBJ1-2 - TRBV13 CASSRDAGYTF TGTGCCAGCAGCCGGGATGCTGGCTACACCTTC
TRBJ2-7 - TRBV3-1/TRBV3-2 CASSQGPGLSYEQYF TGTGCCAGCAGCCAAGGTCCGGGCCTCTCCTACGAGCAGTACTTC
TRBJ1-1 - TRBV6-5 CASSYVGKTEAFF TGTGCCAGCAGTTACGTCGGGAAAACTGAAGCTTTCTTT
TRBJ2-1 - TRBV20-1 CSASSVTPNEQFF TGCAGTGCTAGTAGTGTCACTCCGAATGAGCAGTTCTTC
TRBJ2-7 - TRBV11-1 CASSFNRDLYEQYF TGTGCCAGCAGCTTTAACAGGGACCTCTACGAGCAGTACTTC
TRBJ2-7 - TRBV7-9 CASSFDTLLEQYF TGTGCCAGCAGCTTCGACACTTTATTGGAGCAGTACTTC
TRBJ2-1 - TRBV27 CASRDFAYNEQFF TGTGCCAGCAGGGACTTTGCCTACAATGAGCAGTTCTTC
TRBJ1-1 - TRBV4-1 CASSRRAAQDPYGTEAFF TGCGCCAGCAGCCGGAGGGCGGCACAAGACCCCTATGGGACTGAAGCTTTCTTT
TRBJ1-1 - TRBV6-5 CASTRLPGYTEAFF TGTGCCAGCACGAGACTACCCGGGTACACTGAAGCTTTCTTT
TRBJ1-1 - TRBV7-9 CASSPGSASFTEAFF TGTGCCAGCAGCCCTGGTAGCGCCAGCTTCACTGAAGCTTTCTTT